Listed here are 28 T cell receptor beta chains from one sample, sequenced in a study of technical replicates of blood from several donors. The table came from immunoSEQ multiplex PCR; TCRdb's copy has only in-frame clones and leaves some out. The sample has 65,000 to 80,000 clones, 95% seen once; the top ten hold more than 0.25%. Specimen: T cells isolated from PBMCs. All receptors come from a human donor in good health.

The chain couples TRBV5-1 to TRBJ2-1; either TRBD1 or TRBD2 may fit D (10 bases each). V dropped 4 bases and J dropped 7 bases, with 33 bases sitting between them. CDR1 SGHRS and CDR2 YFSETQ come from the germline V gene. CDR3 length equals 20 residues. As DNA, the CDR3 is TGCGCCAGCAGCACCCGCTGGACAGGGGGTAATCTAGCGGGAGATAATGAGCAGTTCTTC. Amino acids: CASSTRWTGGNLAGDNEQFF.

The J gene is TRBJ2-3, the V gene TRBV5-4; perhaps TRBD1 as D (5 bases). V lost 0 bases to trimming and J lost 3 bases, with 11 bases between them. This CDR3 comprises 15 residues. CDR1 and CDR2 from the germline V gene are SGHNT and YYREEE (reference sequence). CDR3 in amino acids: CASSLVGLPTDTQYF. CDR3 DNA sequence: TGTGCCAGCAGCTTGGTGGGGCTTCCAACAGATACGCAGTATTTT.

J is TRBJ2-2 and V is TRBV7-6, with a weak D call TRBD2 (5 bases). CDR3 length: 14 residues. CDR1 and CDR2 (germline): SGHVS, FNYEAQ. Trimming removed 1 base from V and 4 bases from J, with 7 bases in between. In DNA, the CDR3 is TGTGCCAGCAGCTTAGGCGGGTCCACCGGGGAGCTGTTTTTT. Protein: CASSLGGSTGELFF.

The rearrangement joins TRBV27 to TRBJ1-1; D possibly corresponds to TRBD1 (5 bases). Germline lookup yields CDR1 MNHEY and CDR2 SMNVEV (reference sequence). The length of the CDR3 is 14 residues. V dropped 7 bases and J dropped 1 base, with 13 bases sitting between them. This chain's CDR3 is CASNREGANTEAFF. The CDR3 nucleotides read TGTGCCAGCAACCGCGAAGGGGCGAACACTGAAGCTTTCTTT.

This chain connects TRBV2 to TRBJ1-5; the D gene is possibly TRBD1 (6 bases). Germline CDR1 reads SNHLY; CDR2 reads FYNNEI. This CDR3 region has 16 residues. Trimming took 0 bases from V and 1 from J, leaving 10 bases between them. The CDR3 DNA is TGTGCCAGCAGTGAAGCTATGGGGGCCAGCAATCAGCCCCAGCATTTT. Translation gives CASSEAMGASNQPQHF.

A single count supports this clone. The gene calls are TRBV5-1 and TRBJ1-4; TRBD1 might be the D (5 bases). V was cut by 4 bases and J by 3 bases, with 10 bases left in between. The V gene's germline CDR1 is SGHRS and CDR2 YFSETQ. The CDR3 extends over 14 amino acids. CDR3 DNA: TGCGCCAGCAGCCTGACAGCTCCTAATGAAAAACTGTTTTTT. Translated: CASSLTAPNEKLFF.

For the CDR3, the DNA is TGCAGCGTTGCTCTAGCCTACGAGCAGTACTTC. Its translation is CSVALAYEQYF. This chain connects TRBV29-1 to TRBJ2-7, with D unclear. The V end lost 4 bases, the J end lost 2 bases, and 6 bases lay between the germline ends. Germline CDR1 reads SQVTM; CDR2 reads ANQGSEA. This CDR3 spans 11 amino acids.

This rearrangement joins TRBV5-4 to TRBJ2-5; no reliable D call. Trimming took 2 bases from V and 2 from J, leaving 10 bases between them. CDR3 length: 14 residues. The germline V gene has CDR1 SGHNT and CDR2 YYREEE (reference sequence). CDR3 amino acids: CASSFVAEQETQYF. In nucleotides, the CDR3 is TGTGCCAGCAGCTTCGTGGCGGAGCAAGAGACCCAGTACTTC.

The chain employs TRBV7-9 and TRBJ2-5; the D gene is possibly TRBD2 (6 bases). The V gene lost 0 bases and the J gene lost 7 bases, with 18 bases spanning the gap. This CDR3 spans 16 amino acids. The germline V gene encodes CDR1 SEHNR and CDR2 FQNEAQ (reference sequence). The DNA of the CDR3 is TGTGCCAGCAGCTTAGCTCGTGTCGGGAGTCCGGGGACCCAGTACTTC. This codes for CASSLARVGSPGTQYF.

This chain joins TRBV28 and TRBJ1-5, with a tentative D call TRBD1 (6 bases). V lost 4 bases to trimming and J lost 0 bases, with 19 bases between them. Germline V gives CDR1 MDHEN, CDR2 SYDVKM. The CDR3 runs 18 residues. CDR3 nucleotides: TGTGCCAGCAGTTCCTCTACAGGGCTCCCGATTAGCAATCAGCCCCAGCATTTT. It codes for CASSSSTGLPISNQPQHF.

This chain connects TRBV25-1 to TRBJ2-2; 9 nucleotides line up with TRBD1. CDR1 is MGHDK, CDR2 SYGVNS, per germline. V dropped 6 bases and J dropped 7; count of bases not matched to a gene: 9. The CDR3 extends over 15 amino acids. This chain's CDR3 is CASRNRDRVGGELFF. CDR3 nucleotides: TGTGCCAGCAGGAACCGGGACAGGGTAGGCGGGGAGCTGTTTTTT.

The V call is TRBV5-1, the J call TRBJ1-4; TRBD1 is a possible D gene (6 bases). With 0 bases removed from V and 11 bases from J, the gap between germline ends came to 20 bases. There are 16 residues in the CDR3. CDR1 and CDR2 from the germline V gene are SGHRS and YFSETQ. The CDR3 DNA reads as TGCGCCAGCAGCTTGGCCGGGTGGGCAGGGGTCGACAAACTGTTTTTT. Its protein is CASSLAGWAGVDKLFF.

This clone is a singleton in its sample. The chain employs TRBV7-2 and TRBJ2-7, with TRBD2 as a possible D gene (5 bases). Trimming cost V 5 bases and J 3 bases, with 14 bases left between them. CDR1 and CDR2 (germline): SGHTA, FQGNSA. The CDR3 consists of 14 residues. In DNA, the CDR3 is TGTGCCAGCAGCCCGCACGGGGAGCGCTACGAGCAGTACTTC. Its translation: CASSPHGERYEQYF.

The V and J genes are TRBV9 and TRBJ1-1, with a tentative D call TRBD1 (6 bases). Germline lookup yields CDR1 SGDLS and CDR2 YYNGEE. This CDR3 is built from 17 residues. The V and J ends lost 6 bases and 7 bases respectively, with 28 bases between them. This CDR3 is CASTQTGAGDLYGEAFF. The DNA for the CDR3 is TGTGCCAGCACCCAAACCGGGGCAGGGGATTTATATGGTGAAGCTTTCTTT.

The chain is built from TRBV19 and TRBJ2-2; 8 nucleotides align to TRBD1. Trimming took 0 bases from V and 0 from J; bases not matched to a gene: 3. The germline CDR1 and CDR2 sequences are LNHDA and SQIVND (reference sequence). This CDR3 region has 17 residues. The CDR3: CASSIEGDRPNTGELFF. The CDR3, as DNA: TGTGCCAGTAGTATAGAGGGGGACAGGCCGAACACCGGGGAGCTGTTTTTT. The full variable domain, rest sourced from reference TRBV19 and TRBJ2-2, is DGGITQSPKYLFRKEGQNVTLSCEQNLNHDAMYWYRQDPGQGLRLIYYSQIVNDFQKGDIAEGYSVSREKKESFPLTVTSAQKNPTAFYLCASSIEGDRPNTGELFFGEGSRLTVL.

The chain joins TRBV11-3 to TRBJ2-7; TRBD1 agrees at 10 bases. The V segment lost 2 bases and the J segment 2 bases; nucleotides outside the gene matches: 9. The CDR3 extends over 17 amino acids. Germline CDR1 is SGHNT and CDR2 is YENEEA. In DNA form, the CDR3 reads TGTGCCAGCAGCTTACCCCCCGACAGGGGGCCAACCTACGAGCAGTACTTC. Its translation: CASSLPPDRGPTYEQYF.

The chain has TRBV5-1 and TRBJ2-2, with TRBD2 matching 7 bases. Unmatched junction bases numbered 7, after V lost 7 bases and J lost 7 bases. This CDR3 spans 13 amino acids. The V gene's germline CDR1 is SGHRS and CDR2 YFSETQ. The CDR3 protein is CASGTSGGGELFF. The CDR3 nucleotides read TGCGCCAGCGGCACTTCGGGGGGCGGGGAGCTGTTTTTT.

The chain couples TRBV7-5 to TRBJ2-7; the D call in the table, TRBD1, was not verified against the DNA. TRBV7-5 is given as a pseudogene. This CDR3 contains 18 residues. The CDR3 bases are TGTGTCAGAAGCCCCTTAACGGTTGGGGGACAGGGGGCGGGAGAGCAGTACTTC. Translated: CVRSPLTVGGQGAGEQYF.

The rearrangement links TRBV5-1 to TRBJ2-5; 7 bases line up with TRBD1. V shed 6 bases, J shed 1 base, and the junction held 6 bases outside the gene matches. Germline values: CDR1 SGHRS, CDR2 YFSETQ. The CDR3 sequence is 14 residues long. CDR3 DNA: TGCGCCAGCACCCAGACAGGGTCCCAAGAGACCCAGTACTTC. The encoded protein is CASTQTGSQETQYF.

The chain uses TRBV7-6 and TRBJ1-1; D is unclear. Germline V lookup: CDR1 SGHVS, CDR2 FNYEAQ. V was shortened by 4 bases and J by 4 bases, with 10 bases between the two germline ends. The CDR3 is 13 amino acids. The DNA of the CDR3 is TGTGCCAGCAGCTCCAACGAGATCACTGAAGCTTTCTTT. This gives the protein CASSSNEITEAFF.

This rearrangement joins TRBV7-2 to TRBJ2-2; D gene unclear. The CDR3 length is 14 residues. V lost 4 bases to trimming and J lost 6 bases, with 12 bases between them. Germline V CDR1 and CDR2: SGHTA, FQGNSA. CDR3 sequence reads: CASSSAFEAGELFF. The DNA for the CDR3 is TGTGCCAGCAGCTCCGCATTTGAGGCCGGGGAGCTGTTTTTT.

The V gene is TRBV19, the J gene TRBJ1-3; D perhaps matches TRBD1 (6 bases). V was cut by 3 bases and J by 2 bases, with 11 bases left in between. This CDR3 is built from 15 residues. The germline CDR1 and CDR2 sequences are LNHDA and SQIVND (reference sequence). CDR3: CASSISTGTGNTIYF. As DNA, the CDR3 is TGTGCCAGTAGTATCTCAACAGGGACTGGAAACACCATATATTTT.

This chain links TRBV13 with TRBJ1-1, with TRBD1 matching 7 bases. V trimming: 5 bases; J trimming: 5 bases; junction bases outside the gene matches: 8. The CDR3 runs to 14 residues. Germline lookup yields CDR1 PRHDT and CDR2 FYEKMQ (reference sequence). The CDR3 reads CASSLEGARTEAFF. The CDR3 DNA is TGTGCCAGCAGCCTAGAGGGGGCGCGGACTGAAGCTTTCTTT.

This chain connects TRBV27 to TRBJ2-7; 10 bases agree with TRBD2. The CDR3 has 15 amino acids. After removal of 6 bases from V and 3 bases from J, the junction contained 8 bases not matched to a gene. The germline gives CDR1 MNHEY, CDR2 SMNVEV (reference sequence). The CDR3 reads CASRSSGRGYYEQYF. In nucleotides, the CDR3 is TGTGCCAGCAGATCTAGCGGGAGAGGATACTACGAGCAGTACTTC.

The chain carries TRBV10-1 and TRBJ2-1; 8 nucleotides line up with TRBD2. J lost 7 bases, V lost 0 bases, and 5 bases had no gene match. The length of the CDR3 is 15 residues. Per germline, CDR1 WNHNN and CDR2 SYGVQD (reference sequence). CDR3 amino acids: CASSESETSVNEQFF. CDR3 in DNA: TGCGCCAGCAGTGAGTCTGAGACTAGCGTGAATGAGCAGTTCTTC.

The CDR3 DNA reads TGCGCCAGCAGGTCAGCGGGCACAGATACGCAGTATTTT. Its protein is CASRSAGTDTQYF. The chain couples TRBV10-1 to TRBJ2-3; TRBD2 might be the D (5 bases). Germline CDR1 reads WNHNN; CDR2 reads SYGVQD (reference sequence). The V gene lost 6 bases and the J gene lost 1 base, with 8 bases spanning the gap. The CDR3 length is 13 residues.

This chain connects TRBV6-5 to TRBJ2-1; D is uncertain. The CDR3 runs to 13 residues. Germline-derived CDR1 and CDR2 are MNHEY and SVGAGI. V gave up 7 bases and J gave up 5 bases, with 12 bases separating them. CDR3 sequence (DNA): TGTGCCAGCACCATGAGCGAAAACAATGAGCAGTTCTTC. This gives the protein CASTMSENNEQFF.

The genes are TRBV5-5 and TRBJ2-7; maybe TRBD1 (5 bases). This CDR3 has 18 residues. The V end lost 0 bases, the J end lost 3 bases, and 22 bases lay between the germline ends. Germline V lookup: CDR1 SGHKS, CDR2 YYEKEE (reference sequence). Here the CDR3 DNA reads TGTGCCAGCAGCTTGGATGGCAGGGTACTCGCAGATAGCTACGAGCAGTACTTC. This codes for CASSLDGRVLADSYEQYF. Supplemented by reference TRBV5-5 and TRBJ2-7, the full variable domain reads DAGVTQSPTHLIKTRGQQVTLRCSPISGHKSVSWYQQVLGQGPQFIFQYYEKEERGRGNFPDRFSARQFPNYSSELNVNALLLGDSALYLCASSLDGRVLADSYEQYFGPGTRLTVT.